This T cell receptor (beta chain) was sequenced during a study of shared clonotypes between healthy human individuals. Germline-derived CDR1 and CDR2 are SEHNR and FQNEAQ (reference sequence). This CDR3 is 14 amino acids long. Trimming removed 1 base from V and 7 bases from J, with 10 bases in between. Terminally differentiated effector memory CD45RA+ cells were left out of the naive CD8 fraction, which was CD45RO-negative and positively selected for CCR7. Clones were read by immunoSEQ multiplex PCR, and TCRdb kept only the in-frame ones, dropping some. The profile shows more than 2 million clones, over 85% of them singletons.

The chain recombines TRBV7-9 with TRBJ2-2, with D hard to call. Source material: naive CD8+ T cells sorted from blood. This receptor was obtained from a man aged 18 to 29 in good health. CDR3 in DNA: TGTGCCAGCAGCTTAGTTTTCGGAGTCGGGGAGCTGTTTTTT. It codes for CASSLVFGVGELFF. The full variable domain, completed using reference TRBV7-9 and TRBJ2-2, is DTGVSQNPRHKITKRGQNVTFRCDPISEHNRLYWYRQTLGQGPEFLTYFQNEAQLEKSRLLSDRFSAERPKGSFSTLEIQRTEQGDSAMYLCASSLVFGVGELFFGEGSRLTVL.